This T cell receptor beta chain was sequenced for a study of glioma-infiltrating T cells. Broader study findings: A blood CDR3 motif signature was depleted in highly divergent patients.

Trimming took 1 base from V and 3 from J; bases not matched to a gene: 7. CDR3 length equals 16 residues. Germline assignment: CDR1 MNHEY and CDR2 SMNVEV (reference sequence). TCR alpha and beta CDR3 regions were amplified from RNA using iRepertoire nested multiplex PCR. Using its own MiXCR run on the multiplex PCR reads, TCRdb lists one record per CDR3 protein. The data hold 300,000 to 450,000 distinct CDR3 sequences, with roughly two fifths observed a single time. A note on this clonotype: Its antigen is not known. A much larger clone lies one base from this, so it may be a read error.

The chain is built from TRBV27 and TRBJ2-7; 9 bases agree with TRBD1. The sequence derives from a human donor with low-grade glioma or glioblastoma, undergoing nonglioma brain surgery, or in good health (not recorded which). Sequencing was performed on glioma tissue, nonneoplastic brain tissue, or PBMCs (not recorded which). The CDR3 nucleotides are TGTGCCAGCAGTTTATGGGGGCCGGGACAGGGCTACGAGCAGTACTTC. As protein: CASSLWGPGQGYEQYF.